This TCR beta chain stems from a study of blood T cell repertoires in COVID-19. Overall study context: Sample material is recorded as cDNA or gDNA derived from T cells, B-cell-depleted T cells, or PBMCs.

Under the authors' procedure: Reference gene primers were amplified, and this amplification served to estimate nucleated cell counts. TCRdb's table, derived via immunoSEQ multiplex PCR, lists solely in-frame clones and lacks some. Clone size and the V and J calls come from that table; the DNA yielded D and trimming. The top ten clones hold about 3% of a sample with around 260,000 clones, around 86% of them seen once. The J segment lost 7 bases and the V segment lost 6 bases, leaving 17 bases of the junction unmatched. The CDR3 is 17 residues long. Germline V gene lookup returns CDR1 SGHNT and CDR2 YYREEE (reference sequence).

The chain uses TRBV5-4 and TRBJ2-1, with 9 bases aligning to TRBD2. Sequencing input: peripheral blood. The TCR was taken from a woman in her 30s with active or convalescent COVID-19. The CDR3 loop is CASTPGVAGGGTNEQFF. The DNA for the CDR3 is TGTGCCAGCACCCCGGGAGTGGCGGGGGGGGGAACGAATGAGCAGTTCTTC.